This T cell receptor (beta chain) is drawn from a study of graft-versus-host responses after intestinal transplantation. In the study overall: The study gave all recipients anti-thymocyte globulin induction, then tacrolimus and steroids for approximately three years.

A remark on this clone: What it binds is unknown.

Measured with immunoSEQ multiplex PCR; TCRdb has only the in-frame clones, and not every one. This table holds tens of thousands of clones, 85% to 90% found once. Study-wide results and limits: The highest levels of circulating GvH clones went along with early declines in HvG clones after transplant. The study found high graft-versus-host to host-versus-graft clonal ratios in allografts of patients with graft-donor T cell macrochimerism. The authors found GvH clones in recipient marrow, some appearing first in ileum or blood.

From germline, CDR1 is MNHNS and CDR2 SASEGT. The CDR3 is made up of 11 amino acids. V lost 3 bases to trimming and J lost 4 bases, with 4 bases between them. The genes are TRBV6-1 and TRBJ2-7; D is unresolved. The specimen was unstimulated CD4+ T cells sorted from spleen or lymph node cells, collected before intestinal transplant. This receptor was identified in a human donor who received an intestinal transplant. DNA of the CDR3: TGTGCCAGCAGTGACCGGTACGAGCAGTACTTC. Its protein is CASSDRYEQYF.